Listed below are T cell receptor beta chains from one sample, sequenced in a study of CD8+ T cells in alopecia areata. Using immunoSEQ multiplex PCR, the repertoire was profiled, and TCRdb retains in-frame clones only, with some absent. The sample records some 200,000 clones, less than 50% being singletons. The specimen was CD4+ T cells sorted from blood, collected around week 36, from a patient treated with tofacitinib. All receptors derive from a human donor with alopecia areata. The CDR3 runs from the conserved cysteine through the conserved F or W. Each record gives: D gene, clone size, V gene, J gene, CDR3 DNA, CDR3 protein. A D gene is named only where the DNA matches it firmly. A clone size is listed for some rows: how often the clone was seen (once, few, many), or a class if it is expanded.

-,-,TRBV7-9,TRBJ1-2,TGTGCCAGCAGCGCCGGGACAACGGGCTACACCTTC,CASSAGTTGYTF
-,-,TRBV28,TRBJ2-7,TGTGCCAGCAGTTTCAGAACTCGCAGCTCCTACGAGCAGTACTTC,CASSFRTRSSYEQYF
TRBD2,-,TRBV11-2,TRBJ2-5,TGTGCCAGCAGCCACTCGGGGGGCCAGTACTTC,CASSHSGGQYF
-,-,TRBV5-4,TRBJ2-7,TGTGCCAGCAGCCGGGGGACCAACGAGCAGTACTTC,CASSRGTNEQYF
-,few,TRBV30,TRBJ1-5,TGTGCCTGGAGTGTACGAGAGAATCAGCCCCAGCATTTT,CAWSVRENQPQHF
-,few,TRBV5-4,TRBJ2-5,TGTGCCAGCAGCGAACGAAGGGGGGGAGAGACCCAGTACTTC,CASSERRGGETQYF
-,few,TRBV19,TRBJ2-1,TGTGCCAGTGGAGGGGCCGGGGTGAGGAATGAGCAGTTCTTC,CASGGAGVRNEQFF
TRBD2,-,TRBV5-8,TRBJ2-1,TGTGCCAGCAGCGGGACTAGGACCTACAATGAGCAGTTCTTC,CASSGTRTYNEQFF
TRBD2,few,TRBV7-9,TRBJ2-3,TGTGCCAGCAGCCCACTAGCGGGCCGCACAGATACGCAGTATTTT,CASSPLAGRTDTQYF
-,-,TRBV7-2,TRBJ2-2,TGTGCCAGCAGCAGCGTCTCCGGGGAGCTGTTTTTT,CASSSVSGELFF
-,-,TRBV4-1,TRBJ2-1,TGCGCCAGCAGCCAGGCCCCCCGGGGGACCATCTACAATGAGCAGTTCTTC,CASSQAPRGTIYNEQFF
TRBD2,-,TRBV4-2,TRBJ2-1,TGTGCCAGCAGCAGAGGAGCGGGAGGGTCCTACAATGAGCAGTTCTTC,CASSRGAGGSYNEQFF
TRBD1,-,TRBV7-2,TRBJ2-5,TGTGCCAGCAGCTTCGGGACAGGGGGGAAGACCCAGTACTTC,CASSFGTGGKTQYF
-,few,TRBV10-2,TRBJ2-7,TGCGCCAGCGCCCAGGGTCTCGGAGAGCAGTACTTC,CASAQGLGEQYF
-,-,TRBV29-1,TRBJ1-2,TGCAGCGTTGGTCGCCAGGGGTCTAACTATGGCTACACCTTC,CSVGRQGSNYGYTF
-,-,TRBV2,TRBJ2-5,TGTGCCAGCAGTCCCTTCTGGAGCCAAGAGACCCAGTACTTC,CASSPFWSQETQYF
-,few,TRBV29-1,TRBJ2-7,TGCAGCGTGGACAGCCCTTCAACGGACGAGCAGTACTTC,CSVDSPSTDEQYF
TRBD2,-,TRBV7-2,TRBJ2-7,TGTGCCAGCAGCTTAGCGCGAGGCGGGGGGACCTACGAGCAGTACTTC,CASSLARGGGTYEQYF
-,-,TRBV7-2,TRBJ2-3,TGTGCCAGCAGATACGGGCGGGACACAGATACGCAGTATTTT,CASRYGRDTDTQYF
TRBD1,-,TRBV6-5,TRBJ1-2,TGTGCCAGCAGAGAGGGGGCTCGTGGCTACACCTTC,CASREGARGYTF
-,-,TRBV2,TRBJ2-7,TGTGCCGGAATCGACGGCACAAAAGGGGACGAGCAGTACTTC,CAGIDGTKGDEQYF
TRBD1,-,TRBV2,TRBJ2-7,TGTGCCAGCAGACAGGGGATCCCCTACGAGCAGTACTTC,CASRQGIPYEQYF
-,once,TRBV5-1,TRBJ2-5,TGCGCCAGCAGCCCCGGGCCCCAAGAGACCCAGTACTTC,CASSPGPQETQYF
TRBD2,-,TRBV2,TRBJ2-1,TGTGCCAGCAGTGGGGAGGGACCCTCCTACAATGAGCAGTTCTTC,CASSGEGPSYNEQFF
-,once,TRBV27,TRBJ2-1,TGTGCCAGCAGTCGGAGACTGGTCCTCTTTGAATCAAATGAGCAGTTCTTC,CASSRRLVLFESNEQFF
TRBD1,-,TRBV9,TRBJ2-7,TGTGCCAGCAGCTTCGGACGGACAGGGGTAGCCGAGCAGTACTTC,CASSFGRTGVAEQYF
TRBD2,few,TRBV30,TRBJ2-7,TGTGCCTGGAGTAGCGGGAGAACCTACGAGCAGTACTTC,CAWSSGRTYEQYF
-,once,TRBV15,TRBJ2-5,TGTGCCACCAGCAGAGCGGGAGTGGAGACCCAGTACTTC,CATSRAGVETQYF
-,few,TRBV7-9,TRBJ1-1,TGTGCCAGCTCCGTTTTCTCTGAAGCTTTCTTT,CASSVFSEAFF
TRBD2,once,TRBV7-2,TRBJ2-1,TGTGCCAGCAGCCAAACATCGGGACTAGGGCAGAAAAATGAGCAGTTCTTC,CASSQTSGLGQKNEQFF
TRBD2,-,TRBV5-1,TRBJ2-1,TGCGCCAGCAGCCTCAGTGGGACTAACTACAATGAGCAGTTCTTC,CASSLSGTNYNEQFF
TRBD2,-,TRBV5-4,TRBJ2-5,TGTGCCAGCAGCCAAATAGCGGGAGGACAGGAGACCCAGTACTTC,CASSQIAGGQETQYF
-,-,TRBV2,TRBJ1-5,TGTGCCAGCAGTCCTGGCAGGGACAATCAGCCCCAGCATTTT,CASSPGRDNQPQHF
-,-,TRBV6-1,TRBJ2-7,TGTGCCAGCAGCAAGTCCTACGAGCAGTACTTC,CASSKSYEQYF
-,few,TRBV9,TRBJ2-3,TGTGCCAGCAGCGTAGCGGATACGCAGTATTTT,CASSVADTQYF
TRBD1,-,TRBV30,TRBJ2-7,TGTGCCTGGAGCGGCGGACAGGGAGTCGGGCAGTACTTC,CAWSGGQGVGQYF